These 17 T cell receptor beta chains came from one sample sequenced in a study of cytomegalovirus exposure and HLA in healthy donors. 60 Vbeta and 13 Jbeta primers were used in PCR. Only in-frame clones appear in the TCRdb table, and some are missing; sequencing was by immunoSEQ multiplex PCR. The sample records about 120,000 clones, 80% to 85% being singletons. Sequencing input: PBMCs. The receptors shown here come from a woman in her 30s in good health and CMV-seronegative.

The chain employs TRBV5-1 and TRBJ2-3, with TRBD2 as a possible D gene (6 bases). From germline, CDR1 is SGHRS and CDR2 YFSETQ. The CDR3 is 14 residues long. V was trimmed by 0 bases and J by 6 bases, leaving 11 bases between them. Here the CDR3 reads CASSLGGDPDTQYF. CDR3 DNA sequence: TGCGCCAGCAGCTTGGGGGGGGATCCTGATACGCAGTATTTT.

V gene TRBV6-5 combines with J gene TRBJ1-4; D possibly corresponds to TRBD1 (5 bases). The V gene's germline CDR1 is MNHEY and CDR2 SVGAGI. Trimming cost V 3 bases and J 8 bases, with 16 bases left between them. The CDR3 has 15 amino acids. In nucleotides, the CDR3 is TGTGCCAGCAGTTATCAGGGTGGCGCCGACGAAAAACTGTTTTTT. Protein sequence: CASSYQGGADEKLFF.

The chain joins TRBV9 to TRBJ1-6; perhaps TRBD1 as D (5 bases). With 0 bases removed from V and 10 bases from J, the gap between germline ends came to 11 bases. In germline, CDR1 is SGDLS, CDR2 YYNGEE. This CDR3 spans 14 amino acids. CDR3 DNA: TGTGCCAGCAGCGTAGCTTGGGGGGAATCACCCCTCCACTTT. This sequence encodes CASSVAWGESPLHF.

V is TRBV19 and J is TRBJ1-2, with D possibly matching TRBD1 (5 bases). V was clipped by 3 bases and J by 2 bases, with 7 bases between them. This CDR3 contains 13 residues. The germline CDR1 and CDR2 sequences are LNHDA and SQIVND (reference sequence). The CDR3 region is CASSIAGNYGYTF. DNA for the CDR3: TGTGCCAGTAGTATTGCAGGGAACTATGGCTACACCTTC.

This chain joins TRBV27 and TRBJ1-4, with 10 bases identical to TRBD1. Per germline, CDR1 MNHEY and CDR2 SMNVEV (reference sequence). V lost 2 bases and J lost 8; bases outside the gene matches: 11. The CDR3 runs 17 residues. CDR3 sequence: CASSLLTRQGAKEKLFF. CDR3 coding DNA: TGTGCCAGCAGTTTACTTACCCGACAGGGGGCAAAAGAAAAACTGTTTTTT.

V gene TRBV5-1 combines with J gene TRBJ1-1; D perhaps matches TRBD1 (5 bases). Germline lookup yields CDR1 SGHRS and CDR2 YFSETQ. The CDR3 totals 12 residues. V gave up 1 base and J gave up 10 bases, with 11 bases separating them. CDR3 nucleotides: TGCGCCAGCAGCTTGAACGGGGGTGGAGCTTTCTTT. It specifies CASSLNGGGAFF.

The chain employs TRBV28 and TRBJ2-1; the D is unclear. The germline V gene encodes CDR1 MDHEN and CDR2 SYDVKM. Trimming cost V 3 bases and J 0 bases, with 6 bases left between them. The CDR3 has 14 residues. CDR3 protein: CASSFAFSYNEQFF. CDR3 in DNA: TGTGCCAGCAGTTTCGCGTTCTCCTACAATGAGCAGTTCTTC.

The chain is built from TRBV5-1 and TRBJ2-7; 7 nucleotides agree with TRBD1. Per germline, CDR1 SGHRS and CDR2 YFSETQ. The V and J ends lost 7 bases and 2 bases, in that order; junction bases with no gene match: 6. CDR3 length: 13 residues. CDR3: CASQGQEAYEQYF. Here the CDR3 DNA reads TGCGCCAGCCAAGGACAGGAGGCCTACGAGCAGTACTTC.

The sample holds one count of this clone. The gene calls are TRBV9 and TRBJ2-2, with 8 bases identical to TRBD2. The CDR3 spans 19 residues. Germline loops: CDR1 SGDLS, CDR2 YYNGEE. V lost 0 bases to trimming and J lost 4 bases; unmatched junction nucleotides: 14. The CDR3 nucleotides read TGTGCCAGCAGCGTAGGAGGCCTTGGGGGGAGCGGGGGCACCGGGGAGCTGTTTTTT. Protein sequence: CASSVGGLGGSGGTGELFF.

The rearrangement links TRBV6-6 to TRBJ2-7; D is undetermined. V lost 4 bases, J lost 4 bases, and 8 bases lay in between. The germline CDR1 and CDR2 sequences are MNHNY and SVGAGI (reference sequence). The CDR3 totals 12 residues. The CDR3 bases are TGTGCCAGCAGTTCCGTTCCTTACGAGCAGTACTTC. The encoded protein is CASSSVPYEQYF.

DNA for the CDR3: TGTGCCAGCAGCGTAGGAGGGACAGGGGTGAAAAAACTGTTTTTT. Amino acids: CASSVGGTGVKKLFF. The chain recombines TRBV9 with TRBJ1-4, with 10 bases that match TRBD1. The CDR3 contains 15 residues. Germline CDR1 reads SGDLS; CDR2 reads YYNGEE. V lost 0 bases and J lost 9; bases outside the gene matches: 5. The full variable domain, in which reference TRBV9 and TRBJ1-4 provide the parts outside the CDR3, is DSGVTQTPKHLITATGQRVTLRCSPRSGDLSVYWYQQSLDQGLQFLIQYYNGEERAKGNILERFSAQQFPDLHSELNLSSLELGDSALYFCASSVGGTGVKKLFFGSGTQLSVL.

A remark on this clone: A junction end diverges from the germline sequence, so it may reflect a read error. The chain combines TRBV5-1 with TRBJ2-7; 13 bases map to TRBD2. The CDR3 has 15 residues. The germline CDR1 and CDR2 sequences are SGHRS and YFSETQ. CDR3: CASRGTSGTSHEQYF. The CDR3 DNA reads TGCGCCAGCAGAGGGACTAGCGGGACCTCCCACGAGCAGTACTTC. Based on the CDR3 plus reference TRBV5-1 and TRBJ2-7, the full variable domain is KAGVTQTPRYLIKTRGQQVTLSCSPISGHRSVSWYQQTPGQGLQFLFEYFSETQRNKGNFPGRFSGRQFSNSRSEMNVSTLELGDSALYLCASRGTSGTSHEQYFGPGTRLTVT.

The chain recombines TRBV6-5 with TRBJ2-7; a possible D gene is TRBD2 (6 bases). Germline V gene lookup returns CDR1 MNHEY and CDR2 SVGAGI. Trimming cost V 0 bases and J 4 bases, with 13 bases left between them. This CDR3 spans 15 amino acids. The CDR3 nucleotides read TGTGCCAGCAGTTACTCGCAGCGACTAGATTACGAGCAGTACTTC. As protein: CASSYSQRLDYEQYF.

The rearrangement links TRBV5-6 to TRBJ2-3; 11 bases are a match to TRBD2. Germline CDR1 is SGHDT and CDR2 is YYEEEE. The CDR3 is made up of 15 amino acids. V gave up 3 bases and J gave up 5 bases; unmatched junction bases: 5. In DNA, the CDR3 is TGTGCCAGCAGCTCCCTTACTAGCGGGAGAGATACGCAGTATTTT. Amino acid sequence: CASSSLTSGRDTQYF.

The chain combines TRBV7-3 with TRBJ2-1; 13 bases match TRBD2. The CDR3 is 16 residues long. Germline assignment: CDR1 SGHTA and CDR2 FQGTGA. Trimming cost V 5 bases and J 8 bases; bases outside gene matches: 9. The CDR3 region is CASSLGLAGDIDEQFF. The CDR3 region has the DNA TGTGCCAGCAGCCTCGGACTAGCGGGAGATATCGATGAGCAGTTCTTC.

This clone came up once. The V gene is TRBV15, the J gene TRBJ1-1, with TRBD1 as a possible D gene (6 bases). The CDR3 loop spans 14 amino acids. Trimming cost V 0 bases and J 9 bases, with 14 bases left between them. Germline CDR1 LNHNV, CDR2 YYDKDF (reference sequence). CDR3 in DNA: TGTGCCACCAGCAGAGATCGTACAGGGCCCCAAGCTTTCTTT. Protein product: CATSRDRTGPQAFF.

This clone was detected a few times. The chain links TRBV7-2 to TRBJ1-5, with TRBD1 as a possible D gene (6 bases). V was shortened by 2 bases and J by 3 bases, with 11 bases between the two germline ends. CDR1 is SGHTA, CDR2 FQGNSA, per germline. The CDR3 covers 15 residues. As DNA, the CDR3 is TGTGCCAGCAGCTTACGGCAGGGGTCCAATCAGCCCCAGCATTTT. Translated, it gives CASSLRQGSNQPQHF.